The source of this TCR beta chain is a study of cytomegalovirus exposure and HLA in healthy donors. About the study: The same platform was used for the 100 to 150 validation repertoires as for the 650 to 700 first-cohort repertoires, as reported in a later analysis.

Overall study results and limits: In a later analysis, first-cohort TCR clusters were found to tend to co-occur in the roughly 120 validation repertoires. The classifier reportedly diagnosed cytomegalovirus status with high specificity and sensitivity. Many donors carried some public TCRs, although rarity characterized most TCR sequences.

Sequenced by immunoSEQ multiplex PCR; TCRdb stores in-frame clones only, minus some. Among about 74,000 clones, 94% were seen once, and the ten largest hold 1.5% to 1.7%. Germline V lookup: CDR1 SGHDT, CDR2 YYEEEE. This CDR3 spans 13 amino acids. V was trimmed by 1 base and J by 0 bases, leaving 4 bases between them. As regards this clone: As yet, its antigen is unknown.

This sequence was found in a man aged 18-30 years in good health and CMV-seropositive. The sequencing sample was made of PBMCs. The rearrangement links TRBV5-6 to TRBJ1-1; D unclear. The CDR3: CASSLSLNTEAFF. DNA for the CDR3: TGTGCCAGCAGCTTGTCTCTGAACACTGAAGCTTTCTTT.